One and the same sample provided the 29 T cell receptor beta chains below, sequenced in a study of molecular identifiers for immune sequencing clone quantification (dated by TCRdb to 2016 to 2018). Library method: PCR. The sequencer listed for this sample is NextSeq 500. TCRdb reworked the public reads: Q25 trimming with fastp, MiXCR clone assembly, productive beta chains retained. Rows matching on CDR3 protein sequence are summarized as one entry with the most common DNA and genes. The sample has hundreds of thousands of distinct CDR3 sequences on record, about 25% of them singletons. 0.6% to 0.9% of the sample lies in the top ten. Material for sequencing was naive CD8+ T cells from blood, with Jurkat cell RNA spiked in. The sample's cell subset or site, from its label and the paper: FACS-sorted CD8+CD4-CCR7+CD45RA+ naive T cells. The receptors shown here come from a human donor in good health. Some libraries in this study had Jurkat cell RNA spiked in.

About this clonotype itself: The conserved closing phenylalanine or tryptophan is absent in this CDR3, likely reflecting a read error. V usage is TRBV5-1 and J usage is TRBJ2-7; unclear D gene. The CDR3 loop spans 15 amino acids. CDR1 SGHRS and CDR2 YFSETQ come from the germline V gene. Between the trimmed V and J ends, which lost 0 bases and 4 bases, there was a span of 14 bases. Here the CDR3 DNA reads TGCGCCAGCAGCTTGGAGTTCGCGTTGCGATACGAGCAGTACCTC. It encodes CASSLEFALRYEQYL.

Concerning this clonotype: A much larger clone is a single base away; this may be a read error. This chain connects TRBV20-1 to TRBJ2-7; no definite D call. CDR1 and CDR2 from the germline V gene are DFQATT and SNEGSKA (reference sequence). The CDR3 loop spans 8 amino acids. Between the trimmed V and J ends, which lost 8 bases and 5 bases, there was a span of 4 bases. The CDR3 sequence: CSLDEQYF. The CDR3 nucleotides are TGCAGTTTGGACGAGCAGTACTTC.

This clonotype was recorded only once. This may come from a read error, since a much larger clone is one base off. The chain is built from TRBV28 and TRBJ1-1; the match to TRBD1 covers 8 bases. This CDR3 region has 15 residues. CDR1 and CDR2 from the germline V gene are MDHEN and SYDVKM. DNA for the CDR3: TGTGCCAGCAGTTCCGGGACAGGATTTGTCACTGAAGCTCTCTTT. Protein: CASSSGTGFVTEALF.

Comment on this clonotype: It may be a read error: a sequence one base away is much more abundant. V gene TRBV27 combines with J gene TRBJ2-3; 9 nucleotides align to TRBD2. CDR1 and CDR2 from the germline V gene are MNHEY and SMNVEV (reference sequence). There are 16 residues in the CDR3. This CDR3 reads CASSPLAGLSTDKQYF. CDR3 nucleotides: TGTGCCAGCAGTCCTCTAGCGGGACTTAGCACAGATAAGCAGTATTTT.

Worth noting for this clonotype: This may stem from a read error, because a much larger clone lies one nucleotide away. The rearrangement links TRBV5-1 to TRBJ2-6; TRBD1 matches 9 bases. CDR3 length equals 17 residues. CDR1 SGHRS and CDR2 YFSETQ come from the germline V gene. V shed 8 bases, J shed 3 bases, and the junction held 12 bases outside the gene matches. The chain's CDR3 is CASLNRDRVFGANVLTF. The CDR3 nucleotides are TGCGCCAGTCTAAACCGGGACAGGGTTTTTGGGGCCAACGTCCTGACTTTC.

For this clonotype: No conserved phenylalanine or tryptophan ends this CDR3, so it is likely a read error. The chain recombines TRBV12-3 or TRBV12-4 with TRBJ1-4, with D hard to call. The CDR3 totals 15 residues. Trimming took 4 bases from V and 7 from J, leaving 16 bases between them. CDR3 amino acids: CASSSRADRVEKLFY. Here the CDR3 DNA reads TGTGCCAGCAGTTCTAGGGCAGACCGGGTTGAAAAACTGTTTTAT.

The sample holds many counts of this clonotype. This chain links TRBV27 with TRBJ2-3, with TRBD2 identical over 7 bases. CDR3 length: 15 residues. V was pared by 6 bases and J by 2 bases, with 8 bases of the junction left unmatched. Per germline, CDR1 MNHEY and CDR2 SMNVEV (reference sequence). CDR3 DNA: TGTGCCAGCAGGCGGCGCGGGAGTTTCACAGATACGCAGTATTTT. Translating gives CASRRRGSFTDTQYF.

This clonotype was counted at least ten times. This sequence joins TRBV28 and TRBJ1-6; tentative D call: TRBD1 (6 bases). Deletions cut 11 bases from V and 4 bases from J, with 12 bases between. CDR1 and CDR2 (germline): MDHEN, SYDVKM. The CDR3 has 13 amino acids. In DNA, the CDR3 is TGTGCCGAACAGGGCCCTTATAATTCACCCCTCCACTTT. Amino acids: CAEQGPYNSPLHF.

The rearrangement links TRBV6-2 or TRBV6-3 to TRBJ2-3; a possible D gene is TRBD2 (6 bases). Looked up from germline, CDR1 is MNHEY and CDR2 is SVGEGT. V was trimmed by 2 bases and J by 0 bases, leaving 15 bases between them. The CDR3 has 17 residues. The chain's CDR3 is CASSYDYSGGSTDTQYF. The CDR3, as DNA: TGTGCCAGCAGTTACGATTATAGCGGCGGCAGCACAGATACGCAGTATTTT.

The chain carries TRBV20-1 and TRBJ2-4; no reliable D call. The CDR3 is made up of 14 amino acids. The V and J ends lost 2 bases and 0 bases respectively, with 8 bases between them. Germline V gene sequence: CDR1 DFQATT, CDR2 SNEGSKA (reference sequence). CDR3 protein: CSARPTLAKNIQYF. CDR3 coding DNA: TGCAGTGCTAGACCCACCTTAGCCAAAAACATTCAGTACTTC.

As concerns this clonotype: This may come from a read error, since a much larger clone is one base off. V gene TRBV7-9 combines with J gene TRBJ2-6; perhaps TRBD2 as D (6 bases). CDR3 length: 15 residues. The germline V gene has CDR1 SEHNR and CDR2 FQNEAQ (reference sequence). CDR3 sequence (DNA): TGTGCCAGCAGCTATTATGTAGGAGGGGCCAACGTCCAGACTTTC. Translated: CASSYYVGGANVQTF.

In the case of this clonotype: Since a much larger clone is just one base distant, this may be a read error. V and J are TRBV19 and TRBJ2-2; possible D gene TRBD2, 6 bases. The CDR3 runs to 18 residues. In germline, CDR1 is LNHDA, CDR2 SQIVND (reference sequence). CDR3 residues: CAGSIAHTRLVSTGELFF. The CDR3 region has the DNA TGTGCCGGTAGTATAGCTCATACGCGACTAGTGAGCACCGGGGAGCTGTTTTTT.

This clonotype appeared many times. This CDR3 is CASSPRVGDYNEQFF. The DNA for the CDR3 is TGTGCCAGCAGCCCAAGGGTCGGGGATTACAATGAGCAGTTCTTC. The chain recombines TRBV7-6 with TRBJ2-1; perhaps TRBD2 as D (5 bases). CDR1 is SGHVS, CDR2 FNYEAQ, per germline. V lost 5 bases and J lost 4, with 15 bases in between. The CDR3 extends over 15 amino acids.

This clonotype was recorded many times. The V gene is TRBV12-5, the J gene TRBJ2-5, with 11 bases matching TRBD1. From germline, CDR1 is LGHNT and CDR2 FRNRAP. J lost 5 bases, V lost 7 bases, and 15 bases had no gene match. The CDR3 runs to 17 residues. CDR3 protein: CASASPLEGQGAETQYF. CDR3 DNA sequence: TGTGCTAGTGCCTCACCCCTGGAAGGACAGGGGGCGGAGACCCAGTACTTC.

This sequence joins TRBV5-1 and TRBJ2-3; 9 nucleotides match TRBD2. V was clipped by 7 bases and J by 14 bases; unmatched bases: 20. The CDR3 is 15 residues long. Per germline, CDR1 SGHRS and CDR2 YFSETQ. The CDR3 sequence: CASGSGASGAGARYF. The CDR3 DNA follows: TGCGCCAGCGGCTCAGGGGCTAGCGGGGCAGGTGCGCGGTATTTT. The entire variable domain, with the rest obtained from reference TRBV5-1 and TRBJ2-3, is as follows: KAGVTQTPRYLIKTRGQQVTLSCSPISGHRSVSWYQQTPGQGLQFLFEYFSETQRNKGNFPGRFSGRQFSNSRSEMNVSTLELGDSALYLCASGSGASGAGARYFGPGTRLTVL.

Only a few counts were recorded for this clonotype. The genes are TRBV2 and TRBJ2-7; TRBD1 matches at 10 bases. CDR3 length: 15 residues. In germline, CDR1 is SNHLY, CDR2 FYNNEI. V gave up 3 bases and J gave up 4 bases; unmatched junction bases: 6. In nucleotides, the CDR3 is TGTGCCAGCAGTGAGGGAGGACAGGGGGTATACGAGCAGTACTTC. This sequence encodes CASSEGGQGVYEQYF.

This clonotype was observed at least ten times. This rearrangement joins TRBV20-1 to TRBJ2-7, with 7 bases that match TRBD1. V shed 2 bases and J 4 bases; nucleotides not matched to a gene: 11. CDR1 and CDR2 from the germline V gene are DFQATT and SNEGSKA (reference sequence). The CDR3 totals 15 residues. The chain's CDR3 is CSARNYRGFRYEQYF. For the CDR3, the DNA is TGCAGTGCTAGAAATTACAGGGGTTTTAGGTACGAGCAGTACTTC.

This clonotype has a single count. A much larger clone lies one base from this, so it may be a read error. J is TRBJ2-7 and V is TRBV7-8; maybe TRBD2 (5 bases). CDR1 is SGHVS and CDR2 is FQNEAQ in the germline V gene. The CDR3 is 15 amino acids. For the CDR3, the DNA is TGTGCCAGCAGCTTAGCGTTTCGGGGAAACTACGGGCAGTACTTC. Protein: CASSLAFRGNYGQYF.

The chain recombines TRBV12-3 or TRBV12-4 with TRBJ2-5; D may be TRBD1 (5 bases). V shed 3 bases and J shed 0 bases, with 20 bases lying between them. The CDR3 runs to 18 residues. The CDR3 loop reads CASSFFGQGPTYQETQYF. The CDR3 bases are TGTGCCAGCAGTTTTTTTGGACAAGGGCCCACGTACCAAGAGACCCAGTACTTC.

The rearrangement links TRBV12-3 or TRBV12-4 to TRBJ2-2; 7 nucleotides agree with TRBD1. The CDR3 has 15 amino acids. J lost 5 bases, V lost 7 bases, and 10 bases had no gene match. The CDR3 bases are TGTGCCAGCAAACCCGGGACAGCTGGGACCGGGGAGCTGTTTTTT. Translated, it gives CASKPGTAGTGELFF.

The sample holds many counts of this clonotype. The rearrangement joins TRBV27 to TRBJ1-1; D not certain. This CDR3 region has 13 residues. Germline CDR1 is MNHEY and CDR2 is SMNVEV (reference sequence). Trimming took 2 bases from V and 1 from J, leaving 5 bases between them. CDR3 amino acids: CASSLMANTEAFF. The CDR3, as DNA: TGTGCCAGCAGTTTAATGGCGAACACTGAAGCTTTCTTT.

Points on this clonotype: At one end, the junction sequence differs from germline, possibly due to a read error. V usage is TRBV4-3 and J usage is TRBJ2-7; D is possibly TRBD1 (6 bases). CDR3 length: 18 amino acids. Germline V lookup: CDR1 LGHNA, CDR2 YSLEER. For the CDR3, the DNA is TGCGCCAGCAGCCAGCACACAGGGCCCGGGATAGGGTCCTACGAGCAGTGCTTC. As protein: CASSQHTGPGIGSYEQCF.

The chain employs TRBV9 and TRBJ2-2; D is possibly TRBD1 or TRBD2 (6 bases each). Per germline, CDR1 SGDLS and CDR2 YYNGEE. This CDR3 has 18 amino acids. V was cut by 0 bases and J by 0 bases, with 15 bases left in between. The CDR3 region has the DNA TGTGCCAGCAGCGTAGTGGCAGGGGAGGACGCGAACACCGGGGAGCTGTTTTTT. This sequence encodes CASSVVAGEDANTGELFF.

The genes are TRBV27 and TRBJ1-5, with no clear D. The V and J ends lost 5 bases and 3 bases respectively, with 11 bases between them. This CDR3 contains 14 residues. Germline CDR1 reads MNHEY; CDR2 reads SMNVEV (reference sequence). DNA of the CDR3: TGTGCCAGCAGTACAGAGTACTCCAATCAGCCCCAGCATTTT. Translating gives CASSTEYSNQPQHF.

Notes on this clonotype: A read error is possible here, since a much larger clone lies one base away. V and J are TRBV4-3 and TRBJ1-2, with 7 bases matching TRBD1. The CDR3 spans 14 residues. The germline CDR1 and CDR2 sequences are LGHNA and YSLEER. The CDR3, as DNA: TGCGCCAGCAGCCAAGGGACAGGAGTCTATGGCCACACCTTC. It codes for CASSQGTGVYGHTF.

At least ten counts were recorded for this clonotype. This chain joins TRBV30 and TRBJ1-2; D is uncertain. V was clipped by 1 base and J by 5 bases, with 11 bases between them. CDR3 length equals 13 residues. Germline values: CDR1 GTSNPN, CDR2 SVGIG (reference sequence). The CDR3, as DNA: TGTGCCTGGAGTGACAGCGTTGAATATGGCTACACCTTC. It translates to CAWSDSVEYGYTF.

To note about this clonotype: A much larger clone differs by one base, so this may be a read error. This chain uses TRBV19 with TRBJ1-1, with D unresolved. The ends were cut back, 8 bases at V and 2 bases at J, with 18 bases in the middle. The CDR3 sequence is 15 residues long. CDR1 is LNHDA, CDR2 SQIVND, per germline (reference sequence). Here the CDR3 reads CASSLLFVSNTEAFF. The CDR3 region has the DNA TGTGCCAGTTCGCTACTTTTCGTATCCAACACTGAAGCTTTCTTT. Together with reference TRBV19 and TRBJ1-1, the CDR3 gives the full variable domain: DGGITQSPKYLFRKEGQNVTLSCEQNLNHDAMYWYRQDPGQGLRLIYYSQIVNDFQKGDIAEGYSVSREKKESFPLTVTSAQKNPTAFYLCASSLLFVSNTEAFFGQGTRLTVV.

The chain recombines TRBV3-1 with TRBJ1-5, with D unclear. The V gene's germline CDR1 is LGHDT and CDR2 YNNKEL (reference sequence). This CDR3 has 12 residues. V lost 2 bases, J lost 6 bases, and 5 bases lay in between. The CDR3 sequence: CASSQYGQPQHF. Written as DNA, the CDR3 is TGTGCCAGCAGCCAATACGGTCAGCCCCAGCATTTT.

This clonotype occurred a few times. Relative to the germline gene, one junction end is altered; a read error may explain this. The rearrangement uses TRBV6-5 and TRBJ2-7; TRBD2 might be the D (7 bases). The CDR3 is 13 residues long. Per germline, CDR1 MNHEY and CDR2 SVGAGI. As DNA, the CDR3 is TGTGTCAGCAGCGACTGGGGGGGCGACGAGCAGTACTTC. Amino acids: CVSSDWGGDEQYF.